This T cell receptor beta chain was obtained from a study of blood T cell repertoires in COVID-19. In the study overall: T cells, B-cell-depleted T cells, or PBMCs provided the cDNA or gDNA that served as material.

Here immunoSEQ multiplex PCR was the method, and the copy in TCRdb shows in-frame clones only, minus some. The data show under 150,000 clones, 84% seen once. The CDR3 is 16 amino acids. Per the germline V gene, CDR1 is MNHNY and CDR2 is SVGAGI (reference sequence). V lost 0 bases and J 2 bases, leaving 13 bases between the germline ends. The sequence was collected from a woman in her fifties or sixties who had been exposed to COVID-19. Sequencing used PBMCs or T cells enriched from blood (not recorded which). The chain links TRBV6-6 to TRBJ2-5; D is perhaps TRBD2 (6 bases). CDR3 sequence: CASSYSAIGSQETQYF. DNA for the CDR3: TGTGCCAGCAGTTACTCGGCGATCGGGAGTCAAGAGACCCAGTACTTC.